The clone carrying this T cell receptor beta chain came up a few times. This sample was included in a study of shared clonotypes between healthy human individuals. The assay was immunoSEQ multiplex PCR, and TCRdb's table has in-frame clones only and misses some. Of over 95,000 clones listed, around 68% are singletons. The sample taken for sequencing was memory CD8+ T cells sorted from blood. The subset: CD45RO+ cells pooled with CCR7-negative TemRA cells. This clonotype was obtained from a woman in her twenties or thirties in good health.

This CDR3 is CASSTKVPGDGYTF. DNA for the CDR3: TGCGCCAGCAGCACTAAGGTCCCGGGGGATGGCTACACCTTC. J is TRBJ1-2 and V is TRBV5-1; possible D gene TRBD1, 5 bases. Germline V gene lookup returns CDR1 SGHRS and CDR2 YFSETQ. The CDR3 sequence is 14 residues long. V lost 4 bases to trimming and J lost 6 bases, with 16 bases between them.